This T cell receptor beta chain was recorded in a study of cytomegalovirus exposure and HLA in healthy donors. Background on the study: The roughly 120 validation repertoires, a later analysis reported, used the same platform as the 550 to 800 first-cohort repertoires.

The assay was immunoSEQ multiplex PCR, and TCRdb's table has in-frame clones only and misses some. The sample carries fewer than 130,000 clones, about nine tenths recorded once. The CDR3 has 11 residues. Looked up from germline, CDR1 is SQVTM and CDR2 is ANQGSEA. Trimming left V 5 bases short and J 7 bases short, with 11 bases between. About this clone: Its antigen is as yet unknown.

Whole-study results and caveats: Specificity of three CMV-associated chains for CMV antigens was verified in vitro. The study recorded 150 to 200 TCR beta chains that were cytomegalovirus-associated.

The rearrangement links TRBV29-1 to TRBJ1-2; the D gene is possibly TRBD1 (6 bases). This TCR came from a woman between 18 and 30 years old in good health and CMV-seronegative. The sequenced sample was PBMCs. The CDR3 loop reads CSVLLGAGYTF. The DNA for the CDR3 is TGCAGCGTTTTATTGGGGGCTGGCTACACCTTC.